This TCR beta chain is from a study of cytotoxic CD8 clonotypes in ibrutinib-treated CLL (dated by TCRdb to the early 2020s). For context, the study as a whole: The cohort included about 15 treatment-naive and about a dozen relapsed/refractory patients; 17 to 18 were IGHV unmutated. An average of roughly 270,000 productive templates and 94,082 productive rearrangements was obtained per sample. Partial responses were observed in 24 patients and complete responses in 2; after a median follow-up of 68 months, remission was maintained in approximately 14 patients and progression was observed in some 12. Longitudinal samples were available for about 30% of the roughly 90 trial participants. Every remission and progressive disease sample was obtained while ibrutinib was still being received by the patients. Cryopreserved peripheral blood mononuclear cells were obtained prior to treatment, at the time of response, and at either disease progression or sustained remission. Response samples were obtained after a median of about 13 months of treatment, with a range of roughly 6 to 36 months. Overall study results and their limits: Sustained-remission and progressing patients did not have matched sampling times, and lymph node repertoires were not examined. Clonality rose at ibrutinib response, remained stable during sustained remission, and dropped back toward baseline at progression. Baseline clonality exceeded that of age-matched healthy donors and correlated strongly with circulating CD8+ T-cell counts. Public clonotypes were rare and either shrank or stayed stable during treatment, and the rise in clonality at ibrutinib response reflected expansion of private clonotypes.

The cysteine opens and the phenylalanine closes a CDR3 of 17 amino acids. The retained sequence is limited to the CDR3, 51 bases, with the frame set at the first base. Per the germline V gene (reference sequence), MNHEY is the CDR1 and SMNVEV is the CDR2. The V end gives up 5 bases and the J end 5 bases, leaving 17 bases in the junction not matched to a gene. In the case of this clone: Its antigen target is currently unknown. No base quality values were provided; no much bigger clone lies one nucleotide off.

The meaning of the sample's time point label: roughly 2 years on ibrutinib. For TCR beta library preparation, approximately 2 micrograms of genomic DNA were extracted from the cryopreserved PBMCs. Longitudinal blood samples from CLL patients receiving ibrutinib monotherapy were subjected to high-throughput TCR beta sequencing. The patients took part in an open-label, single-center phase 2 trial of ibrutinib monotherapy. The goal of deep resolution MiSeq sequencing was a depth between 1 in 1 million and 1 in 200,000 T cells, and coverage averaged 10x per clonotype. The immunoSEQ hsTCRB Kit was used to generate the TCR beta libraries. Turning to the authors' computational methods: Data were analyzed with ImmunoSEQ Data Assistant and ImmunoSEQ Analyzer, with V, D and J genes assigned per IMGT definitions. Clonality, which ranges from 0 to 1, was calculated by subtracting the normalized Shannon entropy of productive rearrangement frequencies from one. Only overrepresented clonotypes making up at least 0.05% of the repertoire of each patient were included in the public clonotype analysis. Thirteen age-matched healthy donor repertoires from immuneACCESS were used as controls for clonality. Imported from immuneACCESS, the table was reduced by TCRdb to in-frame sequences with V and J called. These copies leave out some clones; in studies compared against another copy, an unresolved V gene accounts for under half, and the cause of the remainder is not known. Clonal size and the V and J genes are those of that table, whereas D and trimming came from the DNA. The sample data list hundreds of thousands of clones, and roughly 74% of these were observed just once. The top ten clones comprise 15% of the sample.

Recombination joined TRBV27 with TRBJ2-7, and TRBD1 matches 8 of the central bases. Sample: PBMCs, taken after 24 months of ibrutinib treatment. The TCR sequence derives from a human donor with chronic lymphocytic leukemia. This receptor carries the CDR3 CASSHRTGTGTYNEQYF. In nucleotides, the sequence is TGTGCCAGCAGTCACCGTACCGGGACAGGCACTTACAACGAGCAGTACTTC.